The entry that follows covers one TCR beta chain sequence. The antigen remains unidentified. This CDR3 has 13 residues. Trimming took off 1 base at V and 6 bases at J, with 9 bases between the two ends. Per germline, CDR1 LNHNV and CDR2 YYDKDF (reference sequence). This entry comes from a study of blood T cells in healthy people across ages. General study results and limits: Shifts in expanded clonotypes may have been confounded by donor CMV status, which was unknown.

A second PCR of 7 to 11 cycles used a sample-barcoded 5' primer and a J-beta primer mix. Each cDNA molecule received a tag from a template-switch adaptor that had 12 random nucleotides. Using its own MiXCR run on the 5' RACE reads, TCRdb lists one record per CDR3 protein. This sample has 1.5 million to 2 million distinct CDR3 sequences; roughly 30% occur once, and the top ten carry approximately 11%. The receptor's source is a woman under 40 in good health. The V and J genes are TRBV15 and TRBJ1-2; D uncertain. Sequencing input: blood. The CDR3 loop is CATSRVAGNGYTF. CDR3 sequence (DNA): TGTGCCACCAGCAGAGTGGCGGGAAATGGCTACACCTTC.